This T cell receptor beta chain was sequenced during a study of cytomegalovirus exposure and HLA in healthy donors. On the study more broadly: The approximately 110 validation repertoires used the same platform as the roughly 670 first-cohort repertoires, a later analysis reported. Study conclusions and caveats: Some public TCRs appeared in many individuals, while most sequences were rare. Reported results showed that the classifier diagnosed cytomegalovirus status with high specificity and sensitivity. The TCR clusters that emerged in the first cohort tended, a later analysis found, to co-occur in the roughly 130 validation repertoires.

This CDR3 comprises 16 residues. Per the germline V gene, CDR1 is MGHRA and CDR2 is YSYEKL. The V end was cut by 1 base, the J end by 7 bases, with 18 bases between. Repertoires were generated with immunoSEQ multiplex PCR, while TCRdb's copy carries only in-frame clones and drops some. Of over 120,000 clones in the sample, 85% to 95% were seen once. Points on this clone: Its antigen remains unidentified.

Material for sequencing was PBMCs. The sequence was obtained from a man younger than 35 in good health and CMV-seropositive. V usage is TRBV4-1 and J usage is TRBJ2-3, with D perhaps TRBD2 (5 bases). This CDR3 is CASSQGLPPGRNTQYF. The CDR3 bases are TGCGCCAGCAGCCAAGGACTGCCGCCTGGGAGAAATACGCAGTATTTT.